This T cell receptor beta chain originates from a study of blood T cell repertoires in COVID-19. Turning to the study itself: T cells, B-cell-depleted T cells, or PBMCs supplied cDNA or gDNA.

As originally analysed: Cell counts per sample came from amplifying reference gene primers. The protocol was immunoSEQ multiplex PCR, while the TCRdb copy is restricted to in-frame clones and leaves out a portion. V, J and clone size were drawn from that table, and D and trimming were deduced from the DNA. The sample carries about 76,000 clones, 70% to 90% recorded once. Specimen: peripheral blood. The clonotype comes from a human donor in a cohort sampled during active COVID-19.

The CDR3 reads CASSETDRGYSEQYF. As DNA, the CDR3 is TGTGCCAGCAGCGAAACGGACAGGGGGTATAGCGAGCAGTACTTC. The chain links TRBV7-8 to TRBJ2-7; TRBD1 aligns across 10 bases. Germline lookup yields CDR1 SGHVS and CDR2 FQNEAQ. With 5 bases clipped from V and 6 bases from J, the junction kept 10 bases outside the gene matches. This CDR3 has 15 amino acids.